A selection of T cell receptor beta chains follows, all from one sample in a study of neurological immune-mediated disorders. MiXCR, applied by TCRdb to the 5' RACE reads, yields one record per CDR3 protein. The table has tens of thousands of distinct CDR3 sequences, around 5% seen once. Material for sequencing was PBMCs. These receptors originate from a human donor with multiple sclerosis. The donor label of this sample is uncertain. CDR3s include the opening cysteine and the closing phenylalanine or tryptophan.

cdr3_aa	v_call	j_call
CASSLEGMDTGELFF	TRBV5-1	TRBJ2-2
CSAPDRGRTEAFF	TRBV20-1	TRBJ1-1
CASSIGTRDTEAFF	TRBV5-1	TRBJ1-1
CSARVPRDYGYTF	TRBV20-1	TRBJ1-2
CASSLSGLPLRQYF	TRBV5-6	TRBJ2-7
CSAQDVVQETQYF	TRBV20-1	TRBJ2-5
CSARESQGYNTGELFF	TRBV20-1	TRBJ2-2
CASAGGHTPYEQYF	TRBV7-9	TRBJ2-7
CAISESLLTTYGYTF	TRBV10-3	TRBJ1-2
CASSLEGGRTYEQYF	TRBV7-9	TRBJ2-7
CASSFGRDYNEQFF	TRBV12-3/TRBV12-4	TRBJ2-1
CSVGQGQGHGYTF	TRBV29-1	TRBJ1-2
CSTRDRITYEQYF	TRBV29-1	TRBJ2-7
CASSLRGSTGIDQPQHF	TRBV7-6	TRBJ1-5
CASRTGRVGDTQYF	TRBV5-1	TRBJ2-3
CASSLLAGAYEQYF	TRBV2	TRBJ2-7
CASSLAPMGGRQPQHF	TRBV7-2	TRBJ1-5
CASSAPGQGSYEQYF	TRBV7-9	TRBJ2-7
CASSYSRDFGELFF	TRBV6-5	TRBJ2-2
CASGRGADYGYTF	TRBV19	TRBJ1-2
CASSLEGHLNTEAFF	TRBV7-9	TRBJ1-1
CASRPTGGPGELFF	TRBV6-5	TRBJ2-2
CSARPREGYFTDTQYF	TRBV20-1	TRBJ2-3
CATSDSGPRQTGYNEQFF	TRBV24-1	TRBJ2-1
CASNPSGYTEAFF	TRBV6-5	TRBJ1-1
CASSGSTYNSPLHF	TRBV2	TRBJ1-6
CSAQGRTGETQYF	TRBV20-1	TRBJ2-5
CASWSGNSGANVLTF	TRBV5-1	TRBJ2-6
CAISEPDKNTEAFF	TRBV10-3	TRBJ1-1
CSARDGYGMNTEAFF	TRBV20-1	TRBJ1-1
CASSFLSSGNTIYF	TRBV7-8	TRBJ1-3
CASSPSGTQGYGYTF	TRBV5-1	TRBJ1-2
CSAAGARFSGANVLTF	TRBV20-1	TRBJ2-6
CSARLAGGQDTQYF	TRBV20-1	TRBJ2-3
CAISERLAGTDTQYF	TRBV10-3	TRBJ2-3
CASSLDPGGLVNEQFF	TRBV7-2	TRBJ2-1
CASKGGGVSPEAFF	TRBV5-1	TRBJ1-1
CASSQKGRQGSHSNQPQHF	TRBV3-1	TRBJ1-5
CASGGQNSYEQYF	TRBV25-1	TRBJ2-7
CASSLRLAASTDTQYF	TRBV5-1	TRBJ2-3
CASSPRGGAGANVLTF	TRBV7-9	TRBJ2-6
CASSLEGEETQYF	TRBV7-9	TRBJ2-5
CSVEDRDRGAYGYTF	TRBV29-1	TRBJ1-2
CAIRMGSGTDTQYF	TRBV10-3	TRBJ2-3
CASSPNGGGANVLTF	TRBV18	TRBJ2-6
CASSLGTGINYGYTF	TRBV12-3/TRBV12-4	TRBJ1-2
CASSPAETYEQYF	TRBV5-1	TRBJ2-7
CASSLAGGVNYGYTF	TRBV5-6	TRBJ1-2
CASSTRQGATETQYF	TRBV5-1	TRBJ2-5
CAISEGRNYGYTF	TRBV10-3	TRBJ1-2
CSALQETQYF	TRBV20-1	TRBJ2-5
CASSQGSGYQPQHF	TRBV6-6	TRBJ1-5
CASSRTGAVSGANVLTF	TRBV5-1	TRBJ2-6
CASSAGQGYSPLHF	TRBV5-5	TRBJ1-6
CASSTASTDTQYF	TRBV7-9	TRBJ2-3
CSARRDRYQPQHF	TRBV20-1	TRBJ1-5